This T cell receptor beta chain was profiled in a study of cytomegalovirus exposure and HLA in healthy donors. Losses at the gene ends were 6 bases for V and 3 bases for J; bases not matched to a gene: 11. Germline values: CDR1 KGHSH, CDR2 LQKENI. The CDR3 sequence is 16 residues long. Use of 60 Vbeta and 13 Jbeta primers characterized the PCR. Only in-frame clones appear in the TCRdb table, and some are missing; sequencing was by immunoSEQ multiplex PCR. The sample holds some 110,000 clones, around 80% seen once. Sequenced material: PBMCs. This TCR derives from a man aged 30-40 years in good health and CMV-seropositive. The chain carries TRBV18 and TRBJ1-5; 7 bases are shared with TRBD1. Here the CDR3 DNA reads TGTGCCAGCTCCCGACAGGGAGGCGGAATCAATCAGCCCCAGCATTTT. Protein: CASSRQGGGINQPQHF.